These T cell receptor beta chains were read from a single sample in a study of shared clonotypes between healthy human individuals. Sequencing was performed with immunoSEQ multiplex PCR; in TCRdb, only in-frame clones are kept and a portion is missing. This sample has approximately 2.4 million clones; approximately 94% occur once, and the top ten carry more than 0.1%. The source material was naive CD4+ T cells sorted from blood. These receptor sequences come from a man in his late teens or twenties in good health. CDR3s include the opening cysteine and the closing phenylalanine or tryptophan. The order of the fields is V gene, clone size, J gene, D gene, CDR3 DNA, CDR3 protein. The D gene is left open where the match is weak. Clone size, where shown, is once, few, many, or a class for clones that have expanded.

v_gene: TRBV28; abundance: -; j_gene: TRBJ2-7; d_gene: TRBD2; CDR3nt: TGTGCCAGCAGTTTATGCATAAAGGCTAGCGGGGTTTTGTGCGAGCAGTACTTC; CDR3aa: CASSLCIKASGVLCEQYF
v_gene: TRBV18; abundance: -; j_gene: TRBJ2-3; d_gene: TRBD1; CDR3nt: TGTGCCAGCTCTCCAAAACCGGGACAGGGAACAGATACGCAGTATTTT; CDR3aa: CASSPKPGQGTDTQYF
v_gene: TRBV4-1; abundance: -; j_gene: TRBJ2-2; d_gene: -; CDR3nt: TGCGCCAGCAGCCAACCAACTAGGGGTCCCGGGGAGCTGTTTTTT; CDR3aa: CASSQPTRGPGELFF
v_gene: TRBV11-2; abundance: -; j_gene: TRBJ1-1; d_gene: -; CDR3nt: TGTGCCAGCAGCCTTGGCAGGAGTAACACTGAAGCTTTCTTT; CDR3aa: CASSLGRSNTEAFF
v_gene: TRBV28; abundance: -; j_gene: TRBJ2-3; d_gene: -; CDR3nt: TGTGCCAGCAGCCTTGGGGGGCTCAGCACAGATACGCAGTATTTT; CDR3aa: CASSLGGLSTDTQYF
v_gene: TRBV10-3; abundance: -; j_gene: TRBJ2-1; d_gene: -; CDR3nt: TGTGCCATCAGTGAGTCAGGCAGGGGCTCCTACAATGAGCAGTTCTTC; CDR3aa: CAISESGRGSYNEQFF
v_gene: TRBV6-1; abundance: -; j_gene: TRBJ1-5; d_gene: -; CDR3nt: TGTGCCAGCACTACGTATGATCTCGGCGGTCAGCCCCAGCATTTT; CDR3aa: CASTTYDLGGQPQHF
v_gene: TRBV7-2; abundance: -; j_gene: TRBJ1-4; d_gene: -; CDR3nt: TGTGCCAGCAGCTTAGTTGGAACAACTAATGAAAAACTGTTTTTT; CDR3aa: CASSLVGTTNEKLFF
v_gene: TRBV7-8; abundance: -; j_gene: TRBJ2-7; d_gene: -; CDR3nt: TGTGCCAGCAGCTTAGTTACAGGGCAATTGTACGAGCAGTACTTC; CDR3aa: CASSLVTGQLYEQYF
v_gene: TRBV19; abundance: -; j_gene: TRBJ2-3; d_gene: -; CDR3nt: TGTGCCAGTAGTATAGGAGACGGCACAGATACGCAGTATTTT; CDR3aa: CASSIGDGTDTQYF
v_gene: TRBV11-2; abundance: once; j_gene: TRBJ2-1; d_gene: TRBD2; CDR3nt: TGTGCCAGCAGCTTAAGTGGGATAGGACTAGCGGGGAGTTCGAATGAGCAGTTCTTC; CDR3aa: CASSLSGIGLAGSSNEQFF
v_gene: TRBV15; abundance: -; j_gene: TRBJ2-7; d_gene: TRBD2; CDR3nt: TGTGCCACCAGCAGAGACCGGGCGGGGGGCACCTCCTACGAGCAGTACTTC; CDR3aa: CATSRDRAGGTSYEQYF
v_gene: TRBV15; abundance: -; j_gene: TRBJ2-7; d_gene: -; CDR3nt: TGTGCCACCAGCAGAGAGACCACAGGCTACGAGCAGTACTTC; CDR3aa: CATSRETTGYEQYF
v_gene: TRBV27; abundance: -; j_gene: TRBJ1-3; d_gene: -; CDR3nt: TGTGCCAGCAGTACGAGTACTGGAAACACCATATATTTT; CDR3aa: CASSTSTGNTIYF
v_gene: TRBV6-1; abundance: -; j_gene: TRBJ2-7; d_gene: TRBD1; CDR3nt: TGTGCCAGCAGAGAGGACAGGGTCCCCTACGAGCAGTACTTC; CDR3aa: CASREDRVPYEQYF
v_gene: TRBV6-5; abundance: -; j_gene: TRBJ2-5; d_gene: -; CDR3nt: TGTGCCAGCTGTCGGCGGAACCAAGAGACCCAGTACTTC; CDR3aa: CASCRRNQETQYF
v_gene: TRBV14; abundance: -; j_gene: TRBJ1-2; d_gene: -; CDR3nt: TGTGCCAGCAGCCAAGCGGGGTTCTCGGGTGGCTACACCTTC; CDR3aa: CASSQAGFSGGYTF
v_gene: TRBV7-6; abundance: -; j_gene: TRBJ1-4; d_gene: TRBD1; CDR3nt: TGTGCCAGCAGTTATCAGGGGGCTTCTAATGAAAAACTGTTTTTT; CDR3aa: CASSYQGASNEKLFF
v_gene: TRBV10-2; abundance: -; j_gene: TRBJ2-3; d_gene: TRBD2; CDR3nt: TGCGCCAGCAGGAGCGGGGGGGGCTCAGGAGATACGCAGTATTTT; CDR3aa: CASRSGGGSGDTQYF
v_gene: TRBV5-1; abundance: -; j_gene: TRBJ2-1; d_gene: TRBD1; CDR3nt: TGCGCCAGCAGCCCCCCGATGACAGGGCAAGGTAATGAGCAGTTCTTC; CDR3aa: CASSPPMTGQGNEQFF
v_gene: TRBV7-9; abundance: -; j_gene: TRBJ2-7; d_gene: -; CDR3nt: TGTGCCAGCAGCGGGAGTGGAGGGCCGTACGAGCAGTACTTC; CDR3aa: CASSGSGGPYEQYF
v_gene: TRBV30; abundance: -; j_gene: TRBJ2-7; d_gene: -; CDR3nt: TGTGCCTGGAGTGCCGTAGGAAGAGAGCAGTACTTC; CDR3aa: CAWSAVGREQYF
v_gene: TRBV28; abundance: -; j_gene: TRBJ2-4; d_gene: -; CDR3nt: TGTGCCAGCAGTTCCACCGCTGCGGGGGCCCCGTTGGGCATTCAGTACTTC; CDR3aa: CASSSTAAGAPLGIQYF
v_gene: TRBV5-1; abundance: once; j_gene: TRBJ1-6; d_gene: -; CDR3nt: TGCGCCAGCAGCGGACCCCCGACTCGCGGTAGCTCCTATAATTCACCCCTCCACTTT; CDR3aa: CASSGPPTRGSSYNSPLHF
v_gene: TRBV7-9; abundance: -; j_gene: TRBJ2-2; d_gene: TRBD2; CDR3nt: TGTGCCAGCAGCTTGAAGCGGGAGGTTACCGGGGAGCTGTTTTTT; CDR3aa: CASSLKREVTGELFF
v_gene: TRBV13; abundance: once; j_gene: TRBJ1-4; d_gene: -; CDR3nt: TGTGCCAGCAGCACCAACACCGGGACGCTTAATGAAAAACTGTTTTTT; CDR3aa: CASSTNTGTLNEKLFF
v_gene: TRBV7-9; abundance: -; j_gene: TRBJ2-5; d_gene: TRBD1; CDR3nt: TGTGCCAGCAGCTCGGCGGGGGACAGGGCTCAAGAGACCCAGTACTTC; CDR3aa: CASSSAGDRAQETQYF
v_gene: TRBV4-1; abundance: -; j_gene: TRBJ1-5; d_gene: TRBD1; CDR3nt: TGCGCCAGCAGCCGGACAGGGGGCGCGGGTCACGATAGCAATCAGCCCCAGCATTTT; CDR3aa: CASSRTGGAGHDSNQPQHF
v_gene: TRBV19; abundance: -; j_gene: TRBJ1-1; d_gene: TRBD1; CDR3nt: TGTGCCAGTAGTGGAACCGGGACAGCGAACACTGAAGCTTTCTTT; CDR3aa: CASSGTGTANTEAFF
v_gene: TRBV6-5; abundance: -; j_gene: TRBJ2-7; d_gene: -; CDR3nt: TGTGCCAGCAGTTCCCCTGGGGGCTACGAGCAGTACTTC; CDR3aa: CASSSPGGYEQYF
v_gene: TRBV9; abundance: few; j_gene: TRBJ1-6; d_gene: TRBD1; CDR3nt: TGTGCCAGCAGCGGGACAGGGGGCGATTCACCCCTCCACTTT; CDR3aa: CASSGTGGDSPLHF
v_gene: TRBV30; abundance: -; j_gene: TRBJ2-3; d_gene: -; CDR3nt: TGTGCCTGGAGTGTCCCAGGGCACACAGATACGCAGTATTTT; CDR3aa: CAWSVPGHTDTQYF
v_gene: TRBV11-2; abundance: -; j_gene: TRBJ2-2; d_gene: -; CDR3nt: TGTGCCAGCAGCTTAGATATCACCGGGGAGCTGTTTTTT; CDR3aa: CASSLDITGELFF
v_gene: TRBV5-1; abundance: -; j_gene: TRBJ2-7; d_gene: TRBD1; CDR3nt: TGCGCCAGCAGCTTGGGGGACAGGTACGACGAGCAGTACTTC; CDR3aa: CASSLGDRYDEQYF
v_gene: TRBV5-1; abundance: -; j_gene: TRBJ2-7; d_gene: -; CDR3nt: TGCGCCAGCAGCCAACAGGGCTACGAGCAGTACTTC; CDR3aa: CASSQQGYEQYF
v_gene: TRBV28; abundance: -; j_gene: TRBJ2-7; d_gene: -; CDR3nt: TGTGCCAGCAGTTTCGGTCGTTACGAGCAGTACTTC; CDR3aa: CASSFGRYEQYF
v_gene: TRBV25-1; abundance: -; j_gene: TRBJ1-6; d_gene: TRBD1; CDR3nt: TGTGCCAGCAGCGCGACAGGGAATAATTCACCCCTCCACTTT; CDR3aa: CASSATGNNSPLHF
v_gene: TRBV28; abundance: -; j_gene: TRBJ2-2; d_gene: -; CDR3nt: TGTGCCAGCAGCCCCCGGGGGGCCCACACCGGGGAGCTGTTTTTT; CDR3aa: CASSPRGAHTGELFF
v_gene: TRBV4-2; abundance: -; j_gene: TRBJ2-7; d_gene: -; CDR3nt: TGTGCCAGCAGCCCGTCGGGGGCGGGGCCCTACGAGCAGTACTTC; CDR3aa: CASSPSGAGPYEQYF
v_gene: TRBV7-8; abundance: -; j_gene: TRBJ2-5; d_gene: TRBD1; CDR3nt: TGTGCCAGCAGCTTGGACAGGAAAGAGACCCAGTACTTC; CDR3aa: CASSLDRKETQYF